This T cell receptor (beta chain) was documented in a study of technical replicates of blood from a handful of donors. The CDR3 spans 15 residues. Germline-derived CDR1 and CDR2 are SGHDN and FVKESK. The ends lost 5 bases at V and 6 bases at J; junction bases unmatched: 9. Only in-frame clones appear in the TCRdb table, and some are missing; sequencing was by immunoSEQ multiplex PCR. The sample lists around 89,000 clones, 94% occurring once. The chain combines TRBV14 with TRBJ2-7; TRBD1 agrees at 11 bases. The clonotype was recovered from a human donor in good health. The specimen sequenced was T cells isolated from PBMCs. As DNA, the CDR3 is TGTGCCAGCAGCTTACGGACAGGGGGCTTGGGCGAGCAGTACTTC. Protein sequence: CASSLRTGGLGEQYF.